The clone carrying this TCR beta chain has at least ten counts. V lost 0 bases to trimming and J lost 0 bases, with 12 bases between them. Germline CDR1 is SGHRS and CDR2 is YFSETQ. CDR3 length: 16 residues. The data originate from a study of T-cell reconstitution after alpha-beta-depleted transplantation in children. As it was prepared, the TCRbeta library received unique molecular identifiers. TCRdb fed the PCR reads into MiXCR, producing one record per CDR3 protein. The repertoire consists of some 240,000 distinct CDR3 sequences, with about 9.6% occurring once and the leading ten covering about 4.8%.

The chain uses TRBV5-1 and TRBJ1-1; D call uncertain. This clonotype was sampled from a human donor who donated a stem cell graft to a child with SCID. Sequenced here: PBMCs from the stem cell graft donor, sampled from the stem cell graft. In DNA, the CDR3 is TGCGCCAGCAGCTTGGGACTTGGGGATATGAACACTGAAGCTTTCTTT. Protein: CASSLGLGDMNTEAFF.